Shown below are 21 T cell receptor beta chains from a single sample sequenced in a study of regulatory T cells in long-lasting Graves disease. For TCR beta, libraries came from iRepertoire HTBI primers and Arm-PCR of CDR3 regions. TCRdb passed the multiplex PCR reads through MiXCR, listing each CDR3 protein once. This sample carries a few hundred thousand distinct CDR3 sequences, 20% to 30% of them seen once, and the ten largest clones take roughly 30%. Regarding time point: persistent/refractory GD, antithyroid drugs over 5 years with positive TRAb. There was RNA extracted from PBMCs, and the TCR library was made from it. The input for sequencing was peripheral blood mononuclear cells (PBMCs), taken when the disease was refractory, from a patient treated with antithyroid drugs. The source of these receptors is a female donor with Graves disease.

The V call is TRBV15, the J call TRBJ1-1; no reliable D call. This CDR3 comprises 13 residues. The germline V and J ends were trimmed by 5 bases and 6 bases, with 13 bases remaining between them. The germline CDR1 and CDR2 sequences are LNHNV and YYDKDF (reference sequence). The CDR3: CATSRQRSAEAFF. DNA of the CDR3: TGTGCCACCAGCCGACAACGTTCGGCTGAAGCTTTCTTT.

This clonotype was seen ten or more times. This chain joins TRBV28 and TRBJ2-7; 8 bases fit TRBD2. Germline V gives CDR1 MDHEN, CDR2 SYDVKM. CDR3 length: 14 amino acids. Losses at the gene ends were 5 bases for V and 6 bases for J; bases not matched to a gene: 9. This CDR3 reads CASSRGSGRGEQYF. The CDR3 DNA follows: TGTGCCAGCAGTAGAGGGAGCGGGAGAGGCGAGCAGTACTTC. Full variable domain (remainder filled in from reference TRBV28 and TRBJ2-7): DVKVTQSSRYLVKRTGEKVFLECVQDMDHENMFWYRQDPGLGLRLIYFSYDVKMKEKGDIPEGYSVSREKKERFSLILESASTNQTSMYLCASSRGSGRGEQYFGPGTRLTVT.

This clonotype has at least ten counts. The V gene is TRBV20-1, the J gene TRBJ2-5; 11 nucleotides agree with TRBD2. CDR1 and CDR2 (germline): DFQATT, SNEGSKA (reference sequence). Losses at the gene ends were 4 bases for V and 1 base for J; bases not matched to a gene: 8. This CDR3 has 16 amino acids. The CDR3 region has the DNA TGCAGTGCTAACCTCAAGACTAGCGGGGTCCAAGAGACCCAGTACTTC. Translating gives CSANLKTSGVQETQYF.

This clonotype was recorded many times. V and J are TRBV6-1 and TRBJ1-2; no definite D call. Germline V CDR1 and CDR2: MNHNS, SASEGT. CDR3 length: 13 amino acids. Trimming took 5 bases from V and 5 from J, leaving 12 bases between them. Here the CDR3 reads CASSPTGEYGYTF. CDR3 nucleotides: TGTGCCAGCAGTCCGACGGGAGAGTATGGCTACACCTTC.

The chain has TRBV30 and TRBJ2-7, with 9 bases aligning to TRBD1. Trimming removed 2 bases from V and 5 bases from J; junction bases left unmatched: 13. The germline CDR1 and CDR2 sequences are GTSNPN and SVGIG (reference sequence). The CDR3 is 16 amino acids. CDR3 in DNA: TGTGCCTGGAGTATCAACTCCGGGACAGGGACCCACGAGCAGTACTTC. Protein: CAWSINSGTGTHEQYF. Full variable domain (missing parts from reference TRBV30 and TRBJ2-7): SQTIHQWPATLVQPVGSPLSLECTVEGTSNPNLYWYRQAAGRGLQLLFYSVGIGQISSEVPQNLSASRPQDRQFILSSKKLLLSDSGFYLCAWSINSGTGTHEQYFGPGTRLTVT.

V gene TRBV11-2 combines with J gene TRBJ2-1; 7 bases are shared with TRBD2. CDR1 and CDR2 (germline): SGHAT, FQNNGV. This CDR3 has 15 amino acids. The J segment lost 3 bases and the V segment lost 4 bases, leaving 6 bases of the junction unmatched. CDR3 DNA: TGTGCCAGCAGCTCCGGACTAGTGGTCTACAATGAGCAGTTCTTC. Protein product: CASSSGLVVYNEQFF.

The chain is built from TRBV7-2 and TRBJ2-7; D unresolved. The CDR3 length is 16 residues. Per the germline V gene, CDR1 is SGHTA and CDR2 is FQGNSA. V gave up 3 bases and J gave up 0 bases, with 15 bases separating them. The CDR3 nucleotides read TGTGCCAGCAGCTTGGGTCTGGGCGTAAACTCCTACGAGCAGTACTTC. This encodes CASSLGLGVNSYEQYF.

This clonotype was recorded at least ten times. This chain links TRBV27 with TRBJ2-7, with D perhaps TRBD1 or TRBD2 (5 bases each). With 3 bases removed from V and 4 bases from J, the gap between germline ends came to 13 bases. This CDR3 contains 14 residues. In germline, CDR1 is MNHEY, CDR2 SMNVEV (reference sequence). The CDR3 DNA follows: TGTGCCAGCAGTTTTATGGCAGGGACGTACGAGCAGTACTTC. Amino acids: CASSFMAGTYEQYF.

This chain connects TRBV2 to TRBJ2-1; TRBD2 might be the D (5 bases). Between the trimmed V and J ends, which lost 6 bases and 7 bases, there was a span of 16 bases. Germline V CDR1 and CDR2: SNHLY, FYNNEI. There are 14 residues in the CDR3. Written as DNA, the CDR3 is TGTGCCAGCAGGGGCTTGAGCCGGGGAAATGAGCAGTTCTTC. The encoded protein is CASRGLSRGNEQFF.

This clonotype has only a few counts. V is TRBV3-1 and J is TRBJ1-2; D unclear. The germline V gene has CDR1 LGHDT and CDR2 YNNKEL (reference sequence). This CDR3 has 11 amino acids. Deletions cut 0 bases from V and 4 bases from J, with 0 bases between. CDR3 coding DNA: TGTGCCAGCAGCCAAGACTATGGCTACACCTTC. It codes for CASSQDYGYTF.

This clonotype was detected only a few times. The V gene is TRBV3-1, the J gene TRBJ2-1; tentatively, D is TRBD1 (6 bases). CDR3 length: 16 amino acids. From germline, CDR1 is LGHDT and CDR2 YNNKEL (reference sequence). Trimming removed 0 bases from V and 2 bases from J, with 11 bases in between. The CDR3 coding sequence is TGTGCCAGCAGCCAAGATTGGCGGACAGCCTACAATGAGCAGTTCTTC. The encoded protein is CASSQDWRTAYNEQFF.

J is TRBJ2-7 and V is TRBV19; D uncertain. This CDR3 has 14 residues. Looked up from germline, CDR1 is LNHDA and CDR2 is SQIVND (reference sequence). The germline V and J ends were trimmed by 6 bases and 2 bases, with 14 bases remaining between them. The CDR3 sequence: CASSKHADTYEQYF. For the CDR3, the DNA is TGTGCCAGTAGCAAGCATGCGGATACCTACGAGCAGTACTTC.

This clonotype has a count of ten or more. This chain links TRBV7-9 with TRBJ1-1; D remains unclear. Germline loops: CDR1 SEHNR, CDR2 FQNEAQ (reference sequence). Trimming stripped 0 bases from V and 6 bases from J, with 8 bases between. The CDR3 loop spans 13 amino acids. Written as DNA, the CDR3 is TGTGCCAGCAGCTTAGCTGCCAGCCCTGAAGCTTTCTTT. This gives the protein CASSLAASPEAFF.

On this clonotype: This is likely an artifact of a read error, given a far larger clone one base away. The chain combines TRBV2 with TRBJ1-4; TRBD1 aligns across 8 bases. This CDR3 is built from 14 residues. CDR1 is SNHLY, CDR2 FYNNEI, per germline. Here the CDR3 reads CASRAGGAWSPLYF. The CDR3 DNA is TGTGCCAGCAGGGCAGGGGGCGCTTGGTCACCCCTCTACTTT.

The chain employs TRBV5-1 and TRBJ2-5; 8 bases match TRBD1. Germline lookup yields CDR1 SGHRS and CDR2 YFSETQ. The CDR3 contains 14 residues. V was pared by 4 bases and J by 1 base, with 3 bases of the junction left unmatched. CDR3 bases: TGCGCCAGCAGCCCAGGGGGCCCCCAAGAGACCCAGTACTTC. It yields the protein CASSPGGPQETQYF.

This clonotype was observed at least ten times. The rearrangement joins TRBV20-1 to TRBJ1-5; 10 bases agree with TRBD1. There are 15 residues in the CDR3. Germline CDR1 is DFQATT and CDR2 is SNEGSKA (reference sequence). Losses at the gene ends were 5 bases for V and 6 bases for J; bases not matched to a gene: 10. CDR3 residues: CSAGYGTGVGQPQHF. The CDR3 DNA sequence: TGCAGTGCTGGATACGGGACAGGGGTCGGTCAGCCCCAGCATTTT.

J is TRBJ2-5 and V is TRBV5-6; 9 nucleotides match TRBD2. The trim removed 0 bases at V and 1 base at J, leaving 1 base unmatched. The CDR3 is made up of 15 amino acids. Looked up from germline, CDR1 is SGHDT and CDR2 is YYEEEE. The DNA of the CDR3 is TGTGCCAGCAGCTTGGCGGGACTAGCCCAAGAGACCCAGTACTTC. Amino acid sequence: CASSLAGLAQETQYF.

CDR3 in amino acids: CASSLAGTGGSNQPQHF. The DNA for the CDR3 is TGTGCCAGCAGCTTAGCGGGGACAGGGGGGAGCAATCAGCCCCAGCATTTT. The genes are TRBV7-9 and TRBJ1-5; 11 bases line up with TRBD1. CDR3 length: 17 residues. Per germline, CDR1 SEHNR and CDR2 FQNEAQ (reference sequence). The V and J ends lost 0 bases and 1 base, in that order; junction bases with no gene match: 2.

This clonotype has a handful of counts. V is TRBV25-1 and J is TRBJ2-2; D is perhaps TRBD1 (5 bases). Looked up from germline, CDR1 is MGHDK and CDR2 is SYGVNS. V shed 8 bases and J shed 8 bases, with 15 bases lying between them. This CDR3 is built from 13 residues. CDR3 DNA sequence: TGTGCCAGCCGGCCTCAGGGTAATGGGGAGCTGTTTTTT. Its translation is CASRPQGNGELFF.

The chain recombines TRBV7-9 with TRBJ2-7; the match to TRBD2 covers 10 bases. Germline V lookup: CDR1 SEHNR, CDR2 FQNEAQ (reference sequence). The CDR3 has 19 amino acids. V shed 0 bases and J 6 bases; nucleotides not matched to a gene: 17. As DNA, the CDR3 is TGTGCCAGCAGCTTAGCGATCGCTAGCGGGAGTATTTTGAGGGGCGAGCAGTACTTC. This codes for CASSLAIASGSILRGEQYF.

This clonotype was seen a handful of times. At one end, the junction sequence differs from germline, possibly due to a read error. The chain recombines TRBV10-2 with TRBJ1-2; unclear D gene. This CDR3 spans 14 amino acids. Germline V gene data show CDR1 as WSHSY and CDR2 as SAAADI. This chain's CDR3 is CASSEKGINYGNTF. In nucleotides, the CDR3 is TGCGCCAGCAGTGAGAAGGGAATAAACTATGGCAACACCTTC.